This entry describes one T cell receptor beta chain. The target antigen is unknown. The entry originates in a study of shared clonotypes between healthy human individuals. The germline gives CDR1 SQVTM, CDR2 ANQGSEA. This CDR3 spans 14 amino acids. V dropped 5 bases and J dropped 6; count of bases not matched to a gene: 8. General study findings and limits: Clonotypes shared by all four donors outscored non-shared clonotypes in generation probability.

It was roughly 190 ng DNA, about 30,000 T cell genomes, that sorted-subset replicate PCRs used. Original data processing: In the immunoSEQ data, sequences were junction-only and lacked quality scores, so filtering differed. Some clones are missing from TCRdb's copy, which holds only in-frame ones; the method was immunoSEQ multiplex PCR. Clonal size and the V and J genes are those of that table, whereas D and trimming came from the DNA. The sample yields 950,000 to 1,300,000 clones, about 80% seen once. This receptor was obtained from a man between 18 and 29 years old in good health. Sequenced input: memory CD4+ T cells sorted from blood. Subset specified: CD45RA-negative fraction. The genes are TRBV29-1 and TRBJ2-7; 12 positions match TRBD1. CDR3 bases: TGCAGCGTTCAAGGGGGGACAGGGGGCGGCGAGCAGTACTTC. It translates to CSVQGGTGGGEQYF.